This T cell receptor beta chain comes out of a study of blood T cell repertoires in COVID-19. Turning to the study itself: Samples representing acute and convalescent COVID-19 were sourced from the United States, Italy and Spain.

TCRdb keeps only in-frame clones here, not all; method: immunoSEQ multiplex PCR. Among under 150,000 clones listed, 90% were seen once. The V segment lost 7 bases and the J segment 4 bases; nucleotides outside the gene matches: 7. Germline-derived CDR1 and CDR2 are LNHDA and SQIVND (reference sequence). This CDR3 is built from 14 residues. The chain couples TRBV19 to TRBJ2-1; TRBD2 matches 7 bases. Sequencing was done on a sample of peripheral blood. The sequence derives from a man between 60 and 75 years old with COVID-19, enrolled during active disease. The CDR3 is CASTWGGDYNEQFF. Written as DNA, the CDR3 is TGTGCCAGTACGTGGGGAGGGGATTACAATGAGCAGTTCTTC.